This T cell receptor beta chain was captured by sequencing in a study of T cell repertoires in cytomegalovirus infection. Study overall: In the study, CMV epitopes included recently identified HLA-C-restricted and well-studied HLA-B-restricted ones. Indications came from public TCR beta signatures; they pointed to CMV infection and to a matching HLA type.

Study-level results: Clonotypes of TCR beta that were HLA-C-restricted and CMV-specific dominated the ex vivo response. The cumulative frequency of public TCR beta families distinguished individuals who carried CMV together with the relevant HLA.

Trimming took 4 bases from V and 2 from J, leaving 15 bases between them. The CDR3 length is 15 residues. Looked up from germline, CDR1 is LNHDA and CDR2 is SQIVND (reference sequence). TCRdb ran MiXCR on the reads and lists one entry per CDR3 protein. The table includes fewer than 1,000,000 distinct CDR3 sequences, around 32% detected once. This clonotype was recorded a few times. Its specificity is not known. The sample was cultured CD8+ T cells from PBMCs, taken from culture after CMV antigen stimulation. This receptor was taken from a human donor in good health (CMV status not recorded). Some clones in this sample may be carry-over from other donors' samples. The chain couples TRBV19 to TRBJ2-7; D not resolved. The CDR3 spells CASSTDQATTYEQYF. As DNA, the CDR3 is TGTGCCAGTAGTACGGATCAGGCAACCACCTACGAGCAGTACTTC.